Included here is one TCR beta chain sequence, with context. This entry belongs to a study of blood T cell repertoires in COVID-19. Trimming pared 2 bases from V and 5 bases from J, leaving 8 bases between. Germline V gene data show CDR1 as SGHRS and CDR2 as YFSETQ. CDR3 size: 14 residues. In the authors' methods: Amplified reference gene primers provided the basis for estimating nucleated cell counts. Generated by immunoSEQ multiplex PCR, the TCRdb table keeps only in-frame clones and is missing some. The V and J calls and clone size come from that table; D and trimming were worked out from the DNA. The sample lists tens of thousands of clones; 60% to 85% were seen once.

Sequenced material: peripheral blood. This sequence originates from a human donor in a cohort sampled during active COVID-19. V and J are TRBV5-1 and TRBJ1-6, with D perhaps matching TRBD1 (6 bases). CDR3: CASSFGDNNSPLHF. The CDR3 DNA reads as TGCGCCAGCAGCTTCGGGGACAATAATTCACCCCTCCACTTT.